The 26 T cell receptor beta chains listed next were all sequenced from one sample in a study of blood T cell repertoires in COVID-19. TCRdb's copy holds only in-frame clones and misses some; the assay was immunoSEQ multiplex PCR. The table has some 97,000 clones, around 88% seen once. The sample taken for sequencing was peripheral blood. Receptor source: a human donor in a cohort sampled during active COVID-19.

This clone was counted once. In DNA form, the CDR3 reads TGCGCCAGCACCCCGGACCCAGGGGGTAGGAGGGAGACCCAGTACTTC. It specifies CASTPDPGGRRETQYF. This chain connects TRBV5-1 to TRBJ2-5; TRBD1 matches at 7 bases. J was trimmed by 5 bases and V by 6 bases; bases with no gene match: 16. The germline gives CDR1 SGHRS, CDR2 YFSETQ. CDR3 size: 16 residues.

Here the CDR3 reads CASSIGDRAGTEAFF. CDR3 coding DNA: TGCGCCAGCAGCATAGGAGACAGGGCGGGCACTGAAGCTTTCTTT. This sequence joins TRBV5-1 and TRBJ1-1; 7 bases are a match to TRBD1. Germline trimming cut 4 bases from V and 4 bases from J; bases unmatched to any gene: 10. The germline gives CDR1 SGHRS, CDR2 YFSETQ. The CDR3 extends over 15 amino acids.

The chain has TRBV7-2 and TRBJ1-5; the D is unclear. This CDR3 spans 13 amino acids. V was trimmed by 2 bases and J by 5 bases, leaving 7 bases between them. The germline V gene encodes CDR1 SGHTA and CDR2 FQGNSA. Written as DNA, the CDR3 is TGTGCCAGCAGCTTAAGACTGGATCAGCCCCAGCATTTT. It is translated as CASSLRLDQPQHF.

Only one count was recorded for this clone. CDR3 sequence: CASSFGRATDTQYF. In DNA form, the CDR3 reads TGTGCCAGCAGCTTCGGGAGGGCCACAGATACGCAGTATTTT. J is TRBJ2-3 and V is TRBV11-2; 8 positions match TRBD2. The CDR3 is made up of 14 amino acids. With V trimmed by 3 bases and J by 2 bases, 1 base remained unmatched. From germline, CDR1 is SGHAT and CDR2 FQNNGV. The variable domain in full, completed from reference TRBV11-2 and TRBJ2-3, reads EAGVAQSPRYKIIEKRQSVAFWCNPISGHATLYWYQQILGQGPKLLIQFQNNGVVDDSQLPKDRFSAERLKGVDSTLKIQPAKLEDSAVYLCASSFGRATDTQYFGPGTRLTVL.

The chain carries TRBV12-3 or TRBV12-4 and TRBJ2-6; no reliable D call. Trimming pared 6 bases from V and 1 base from J, leaving 4 bases between. The CDR3 extends over 13 amino acids. This CDR3 is CASSPSGANVLTF. CDR3 DNA sequence: TGTGCCAGCAGCCCTTCTGGGGCCAACGTCCTGACTTTC.

V and J are TRBV6-6 and TRBJ1-6; the match to TRBD1 covers 8 bases. This CDR3 is 15 amino acids long. V shed 5 bases, J shed 7 bases, and the junction held 7 bases outside the gene matches. Germline CDR1 is MNHNY and CDR2 is SVGAGI (reference sequence). CDR3 sequence reads: CASSRPQGVNSPLHF. The CDR3, as DNA: TGTGCCAGCAGTCGACCACAGGGGGTCAATTCACCCCTCCACTTT.

The chain joins TRBV7-9 to TRBJ2-7, with 9 bases matching TRBD1. CDR1 is SEHNR, CDR2 FQNEAQ, per germline (reference sequence). This CDR3 region has 15 residues. The V gene end was trimmed by 5 bases and the J gene end by 4 bases; junction bases not matched to a gene: 9. Written as DNA, the CDR3 is TGTGCCAGCAGCCTAGAGGGACAGGGAGGGTACGAGCAGTACTTC. This encodes CASSLEGQGGYEQYF. Based on the CDR3 plus reference TRBV7-9 and TRBJ2-7, the full variable domain is DTGVSQNPRHKITKRGQNVTFRCDPISEHNRLYWYRQTLGQGPEFLTYFQNEAQLEKSRLLSDRFSAERPKGSFSTLEIQRTEQGDSAMYLCASSLEGQGGYEQYFGPGTRLTVT.

V and J are TRBV7-8 and TRBJ2-7; TRBD1 aligns across 11 bases. There are 17 residues in the CDR3. V dropped 2 bases and J dropped 7; count of bases not matched to a gene: 13. In germline, CDR1 is SGHVS, CDR2 FQNEAQ. In DNA, the CDR3 is TGTGCCAGCAGCTTAAGGTGGACAGGGGGCTTGGAGCGTGAGCAGTACTTC. It is translated as CASSLRWTGGLEREQYF.

J is TRBJ1-1 and V is TRBV6-5; 9 nucleotides align to TRBD1. V lost 7 bases and J lost 3; bases outside the gene matches: 9. The V gene's germline CDR1 is MNHEY and CDR2 SVGAGI. The CDR3 is made up of 15 amino acids. The CDR3 coding sequence is TGTGCCAGCAAGGACAGGGGTATTAGGTACACTGAAGCTTTCTTT. Translating gives CASKDRGIRYTEAFF.

The chain carries TRBV12-5 and TRBJ2-3; a possible D gene is TRBD1 (5 bases). The germline V and J ends were trimmed by 1 base and 4 bases, with 15 bases remaining between them. Germline V CDR1 and CDR2: LGHNT, FRNRAP. This CDR3 spans 16 amino acids. CDR3 region: CASGLAHSREADTQYF. For the CDR3, the DNA is TGTGCTAGTGGTTTGGCCCATTCCAGGGAAGCAGATACGCAGTATTTT.

This clone was detected once. The rearrangement uses TRBV7-8 and TRBJ2-3, with D possibly TRBD1 on 6 matching bases. The CDR3 runs 15 residues. Germline V lookup: CDR1 SGHVS, CDR2 FQNEAQ. V shed 5 bases and J shed 0 bases, with 12 bases lying between them. CDR3 amino acids: CASSLTGASTDTQYF. The CDR3 region has the DNA TGTGCCAGCAGCCTGACAGGTGCTAGCACAGATACGCAGTATTTT.

The CDR3 loop reads CASGLVEDGRLRTSEQFF. The CDR3 bases are TGTGCTAGTGGTTTGGTAGAAGACGGGAGGCTTAGGACGAGTGAGCAGTTCTTC. V is TRBV12-5 and J is TRBJ2-1, with 7 bases aligning to TRBD2. This CDR3 has 18 amino acids. The V segment lost 0 bases and the J segment 9 bases; nucleotides outside the gene matches: 17. Germline lookup yields CDR1 LGHNT and CDR2 FRNRAP.

A single count supports this clone. The chain carries TRBV6-5 and TRBJ1-2, with 7 nucleotides matching TRBD1. The germline V gene has CDR1 MNHEY and CDR2 SVGAGI. This CDR3 is 14 amino acids long. Germline trimming cut 4 bases from V and 4 bases from J; bases unmatched to any gene: 6. The CDR3 DNA sequence: TGTGCCAGCAGTTCCCTGGGGACAGTCTATGGCTACACCTTC. Translated, it gives CASSSLGTVYGYTF.

V gene TRBV4-2 combines with J gene TRBJ2-2; D remains ambiguous. The germline V gene has CDR1 LGHNA and CDR2 YNFKEQ. The V gene lost 4 bases and the J gene lost 2 bases, with 5 bases spanning the gap. The length of the CDR3 is 13 residues. This CDR3 reads CASSPTNTGELFF. The CDR3 bases are TGTGCCAGCAGCCCGACAAACACCGGGGAGCTGTTTTTT.

The V call is TRBV28, the J call TRBJ1-5; the D is unclear. The V gene's germline CDR1 is MDHEN and CDR2 SYDVKM. The CDR3 has 16 residues. Trimming shortened V by 0 bases and J by 4 bases, and 13 bases separated the two germline ends. This CDR3 is CASSLWAGSGNQPQHF. In DNA, the CDR3 is TGTGCCAGCAGTTTATGGGCCGGGAGTGGGAATCAGCCCCAGCATTTT.

V gene TRBV7-9 combines with J gene TRBJ2-2; D is possibly TRBD1 (5 bases). The CDR3 is made up of 14 amino acids. The V and J ends lost 1 base and 4 bases respectively, with 7 bases between them. The germline V gene encodes CDR1 SEHNR and CDR2 FQNEAQ (reference sequence). The CDR3 loop reads CASSLGGATGELFF. The CDR3 bases are TGTGCCAGCAGCTTAGGTGGGGCCACCGGGGAGCTGTTTTTT.

The chain is built from TRBV2 and TRBJ2-3; D may be TRBD2 (6 bases). The CDR3 is 14 residues long. Trimming took 2 bases from V and 5 from J, leaving 11 bases between them. CDR1 and CDR2 (germline): SNHLY, FYNNEI. CDR3 in DNA: TGTGCCAGCAGTGAAAGGGTTAGCGGAGATACGCAGTATTTT. As protein: CASSERVSGDTQYF.

The chain is built from TRBV28 and TRBJ2-7, with no clear D. Germline CDR1 and CDR2: MDHEN and SYDVKM. This CDR3 has 16 amino acids. V lost 1 base and J lost 0, with 13 bases in between. CDR3 protein: CASSLSLSSSSYEQYF. As DNA, the CDR3 is TGTGCCAGCAGTTTATCTCTATCCTCAAGCTCCTACGAGCAGTACTTC. Full variable domain (outside the CDR3, taken from reference TRBV28 and TRBJ2-7): DVKVTQSSRYLVKRTGEKVFLECVQDMDHENMFWYRQDPGLGLRLIYFSYDVKMKEKGDIPEGYSVSREKKERFSLILESASTNQTSMYLCASSLSLSSSSYEQYFGPGTRLTVT.

The CDR3 DNA is TGTGCCAGCAGTGGTCGAACCGGGACACCGGGGGGGGAGCAGTACTTC. This codes for CASSGRTGTPGGEQYF. The chain joins TRBV6-1 to TRBJ2-7, with 8 bases matching TRBD2. Germline V CDR1 and CDR2: MNHNS, SASEGT. This CDR3 has 16 amino acids. V trimming: 4 bases; J trimming: 7 bases; junction bases outside the gene matches: 15.

The gene calls are TRBV28 and TRBJ1-2; 9 bases align to TRBD1. Losses at the gene ends were 5 bases for V and 0 bases for J; bases not matched to a gene: 13. This CDR3 spans 18 amino acids. Looked up from germline, CDR1 is MDHEN and CDR2 is SYDVKM. The CDR3 region is CASSTFRDREGANYGYTF. CDR3 nucleotide sequence: TGTGCCAGCAGTACTTTCCGGGACAGGGAAGGAGCTAACTATGGCTACACCTTC.

V usage is TRBV20-1 and J usage is TRBJ2-1; D unclear. The CDR3 loop spans 11 amino acids. The V end lost 0 bases, the J end lost 10 bases, and 7 bases lay between the germline ends. Per the germline V gene, CDR1 is DFQATT and CDR2 is SNEGSKA (reference sequence). CDR3 sequence: CSAREAREQFF. The CDR3 nucleotides read TGCAGTGCTAGAGAGGCTAGGGAGCAGTTCTTC.

The rearrangement joins TRBV3-1 (or the pseudogene TRBV3-2) to TRBJ2-7, with D uncertain. The CDR3 has 15 residues. The germline gives CDR1 LGHDT, CDR2 YNNKEL (reference sequence). V shed 5 bases and J shed 5 bases, with 19 bases lying between them. CDR3 protein: CASSSSTQVRNEQYF. The DNA for the CDR3 is TGTGCCAGCAGCTCAAGTACGCAGGTGCGAAACGAGCAGTACTTC.

The chain carries TRBV10-3 and TRBJ1-3; D possibly corresponds to TRBD1 (5 bases). The ends were cut back, 4 bases at V and 6 bases at J, with 16 bases in the middle. Germline lookup yields CDR1 ENHRY and CDR2 SYGVKD. The CDR3 spans 15 residues. CDR3 coding DNA: TGTGCCATCAGTGTCGGGGGTGCACAACAAAACACCATATATTTT. Its protein product is CAISVGGAQQNTIYF.

In DNA, the CDR3 is TGTGCCAGCAGCTTTAGTAGCGGAAACGCGGGGGAGACCCAGTACTTC. Protein sequence: CASSFSSGNAGETQYF. V usage is TRBV7-8 and J usage is TRBJ2-5, with a weak D call TRBD2 (6 bases). This CDR3 spans 16 amino acids. CDR1 and CDR2 from the germline V gene are SGHVS and FQNEAQ. Trimming shortened V by 3 bases and J by 5 bases, and 19 bases separated the two germline ends.

This chain joins TRBV12-3 or TRBV12-4 and TRBJ1-1, with D hard to call. CDR3 length: 11 amino acids. Trimming shortened V by 3 bases and J by 11 bases, and 10 bases separated the two germline ends. The CDR3, as DNA: TGTGCCAGCAGTTTGGCAACGCACGCTTTCTTT. It encodes CASSLATHAFF.

The chain is built from TRBV7-9 and TRBJ1-1; 7 bases fit TRBD1. This CDR3 is built from 14 residues. Germline trimming cut 3 bases from V and 6 bases from J; bases unmatched to any gene: 7. Germline assignment: CDR1 SEHNR and CDR2 FQNEAQ (reference sequence). CDR3 protein: CASSFEGAGAEAFF. CDR3 nucleotides: TGTGCCAGCAGCTTTGAGGGGGCCGGCGCTGAAGCTTTCTTT.